The TCR beta chain described here comes from a study of cytomegalovirus exposure and HLA in healthy donors. CDR3 length: 16 residues. Germline V gene data show CDR1 as PRHDT and CDR2 as FYEKMQ (reference sequence). J gave up 7 bases and V 1 base, and 7 bases lay outside the gene matches. Vbeta (60) and Jbeta (13) primers were used in the PCR. The method was immunoSEQ multiplex PCR; TCRdb's version includes in-frame clones alone and lacks a portion of them. The profile covers under 200,000 clones, with 60% to 85% appearing a single time and more than 1.1% taken by the ten largest. Turning to this clone: What it recognizes is unknown.

General study results and limits: V- and J-gene trimming of TCR beta was linked (in a later analysis) to a missense DCLRE1C variant. Accurate prediction of most subjects' HLA-A and HLA-B alleles from TCR beta sequences was reported.

The sequence derives from a woman younger than 45 in good health and CMV-seronegative. The chain recombines TRBV13 with TRBJ2-1; TRBD2 aligns across 10 bases. The sample taken for sequencing was PBMCs. This CDR3 is CASSLVAGGIVNEQFF. The CDR3 DNA is TGTGCCAGCAGCTTAGTAGCGGGGGGCATTGTTAATGAGCAGTTCTTC.